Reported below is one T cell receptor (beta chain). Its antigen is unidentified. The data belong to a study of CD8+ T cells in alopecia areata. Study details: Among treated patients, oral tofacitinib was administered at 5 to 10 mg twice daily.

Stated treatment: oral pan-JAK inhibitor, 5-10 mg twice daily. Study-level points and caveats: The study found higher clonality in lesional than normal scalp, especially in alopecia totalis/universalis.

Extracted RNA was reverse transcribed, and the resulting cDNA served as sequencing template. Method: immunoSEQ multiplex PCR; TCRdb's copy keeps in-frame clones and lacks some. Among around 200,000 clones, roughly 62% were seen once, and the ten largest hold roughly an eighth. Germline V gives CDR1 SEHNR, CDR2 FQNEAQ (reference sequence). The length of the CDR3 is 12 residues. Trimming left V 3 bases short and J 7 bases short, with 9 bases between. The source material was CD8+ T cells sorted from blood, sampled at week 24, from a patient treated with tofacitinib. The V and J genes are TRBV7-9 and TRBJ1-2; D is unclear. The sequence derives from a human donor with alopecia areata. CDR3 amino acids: CASSFLVTGYTF. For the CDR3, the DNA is TGTGCCAGCAGCTTTTTGGTCACTGGCTACACCTTC.